What follows is one TCR beta chain and its context. This sample was taken from a study of blood T cells in healthy people across ages. Through a sample-barcoded 5' primer and a J-beta primer mix, a second PCR was run for roughly 6 to 12 cycles. At least 2.5 million CDR3-containing paired-end reads were obtained per sample. TCRdb itself ran the 5' RACE reads through MiXCR, one entry per CDR3 protein. In the table there are hundreds of thousands of distinct CDR3 sequences, around 54% of which are singletons. The CDR3 covers 14 residues. CDR1 and CDR2 (germline): LGHDT, YNNKEL (reference sequence). Trimming stripped 0 bases from V and 9 bases from J, with 14 bases between.

The chain uses TRBV3-1 and TRBJ1-1; a weak D match, TRBD1 (5 bases). Sequencing was performed on blood. The source of this sequence is a man aged 55 to 70 in good health. In DNA form, the CDR3 reads TGTGCCAGCAGCCAAGATGGGGGGGGAGAACAAGCTTTCTTT. Its translation is CASSQDGGGEQAFF.